The 11 T cell receptor beta chains listed next were all sequenced from one sample in a study of CD8+CD57+ T cells in acquired aplastic anemia. The patients chosen for sequencing had shown expansion of CD8+CD57+ cells (detected by flow cytometry). Template material for TCR beta VDJ and CDR3 profiling consisted of genomic DNA. TCRdb reprocessed the reads with MiXCR, giving one entry per CDR3 protein. The table shows 200,000 to 300,000 distinct CDR3 sequences, with 82% occurring only once. The specimen was sorted CD4+, CD8+, or CD8+CD57+ T cells (not recorded which) from PBMCs. Receptors were obtained from a human donor with aplastic anemia.

The chain carries TRBV7-8 and TRBJ1-1; D remains unclear. The ends were cut back, 0 bases at V and 12 bases at J, with 20 bases in the middle. This CDR3 comprises 15 residues. Germline V gene data show CDR1 as SGHVS and CDR2 as FQNEAQ. Here the CDR3 DNA reads TGTGCCAGCAGCTTAGCTGCGAGAGGCGACACGCAATCTTTCTTT. Encoded protein: CASSLAARGDTQSFF. The complete variable domain, with remaining parts taken from reference TRBV7-8 and TRBJ1-1, reads GAGVSQSPRYKVAKRGQDVALRCDPISGHVSLFWYQQALGQGPEFLTYFQNEAQLDKSGLPSDRFFAERPEGSVSTLKIQRTQQEDSAVYLCASSLAARGDTQSFFGQGTRLTVV.

Many counts were recorded for this clonotype. The chain combines TRBV5-8 with TRBJ2-6, with D perhaps matching TRBD2 (5 bases). This CDR3 contains 16 residues. Per germline, CDR1 SGHTS and CDR2 YDEGEE. Trimming left V 2 bases short and J 4 bases short, with 13 bases between. The CDR3 reads CASSFTSSYGANVLTF. CDR3 coding DNA: TGTGCCAGCAGCTTTACTAGTAGCTACGGGGCCAACGTCCTGACTTTC.

As concerns this clonotype: Since no conserved phenylalanine or tryptophan closes the CDR3, a read error is the likely cause. The DNA is left out, because the CDR3 cannot be placed on it with certainty; the CDR3 is given as TCRdb lists it. The chain carries TRBV2 and TRBJ2-7; no check of the table's D call, TRBD1, against the DNA was made. Ends included, the CDR3 has 14 residues. Germline CDR1 reads SNHLY; CDR2 reads FYNNEI. The chain's CDR3 is CASGGRGTDTQYYC.

This chain joins TRBV20-1 and TRBJ1-1, with D uncertain. CDR3 length equals 15 residues. In germline, CDR1 is DFQATT, CDR2 SNEGSKA (reference sequence). Between the trimmed V and J ends, which lost 6 bases and 2 bases, there was a span of 19 bases. Here the CDR3 DNA reads TGCAGTGCCAGACCCACCGGCAGGAACAACACTGAAGCTTTCTTT. Protein: CSARPTGRNNTEAFF.

The rearrangement links TRBV7-9 to TRBJ2-5; D gene uncertain. V lost 6 bases, J lost 2 bases, and 13 bases lay in between. CDR1 is SEHNR, CDR2 FQNEAQ, per germline (reference sequence). This CDR3 is 14 amino acids long. This CDR3 is CASSEAWQQETQYF. CDR3 DNA: TGTGCCAGCAGTGAAGCCTGGCAGCAAGAGACCCAGTACTTC.

The chain carries TRBV7-8 and TRBJ2-1, with D maybe TRBD1 (6 bases). Germline lookup yields CDR1 SGHVS and CDR2 FQNEAQ. The germline V and J ends were trimmed by 5 bases and 10 bases, with 24 bases remaining between them. CDR3 length equals 16 residues. The CDR3 sequence: CASSHGVAGGQFEQFF. CDR3 bases: TGTGCCAGCAGCCACGGGGTTGCGGGTGGACAGTTCGAGCAGTTCTTC. Full variable domain (outside the CDR3, taken from reference TRBV7-8 and TRBJ2-1): GAGVSQSPRYKVAKRGQDVALRCDPISGHVSLFWYQQALGQGPEFLTYFQNEAQLDKSGLPSDRFFAERPEGSVSTLKIQRTQQEDSAVYLCASSHGVAGGQFEQFFGPGTRLTVL.

The genes are TRBV7-9 and TRBJ2-7; D perhaps matches TRBD2 (6 bases). Germline values: CDR1 SEHNR, CDR2 FQNEAQ (reference sequence). This CDR3 is 12 amino acids long. Written as DNA, the CDR3 is TGTGCCAGCAGCTTTGGAGGGACCGAGCCCCAGGTC. Encoded protein: CASSFGGTEPQV.

Worth noting for this clonotype: Germline is not matched at one junction end, which may reflect a read error. The chain uses TRBV7-3 and TRBJ2-3, with D possibly being TRBD1 or TRBD2 (5 bases each). Per the germline V gene, CDR1 is SGHTA and CDR2 is FQGTGA. The CDR3 consists of 13 residues. The CDR3 DNA reads as TGTGCCAGCGGGGACGGGCGCACCGGGACGCCCCATTTC. Protein sequence: CASGDGRTGTPHF.

A note on this clonotype: One end of the junction is discordant with germline, which a read error may explain. This chain joins TRBV7-8 and TRBJ1-2; D is unresolved. CDR1 SGHVS and CDR2 FQNEAQ come from the germline V gene. The CDR3 loop spans 16 amino acids. DNA for the CDR3: TGTGCCTGCAGCTTAGATAGGAAAGGGAACACAGAAGCTTACACCTTC. Translating gives CACSLDRKGNTEAYTF.

This clonotype was observed a single time. J is TRBJ2-3 and V is TRBV20-1; TRBD1 matches 9 bases. V lost 4 bases and J lost 5; bases outside the gene matches: 10. The CDR3 runs 15 residues. Germline CDR1 is DFQATT and CDR2 is SNEGSKA (reference sequence). The CDR3 nucleotides are TGCAGTGCTAAACGACAGGGGGTTCCCCAAGATACGCAGTATTTT. This codes for CSAKRQGVPQDTQYF.

This clonotype was counted between two and nine times. The CDR3 region is CASSVERVHEQFF. CDR3 sequence (DNA): TGTGCCAGCAGCGTGGAGAGGGTCCATGAGCAGTTCTTC. This chain joins TRBV5-6 and TRBJ2-1; TRBD2 might be the D (5 bases). The length of the CDR3 is 13 residues. Trimming shortened V by 4 bases and J by 8 bases, and 13 bases separated the two germline ends. The germline V gene has CDR1 SGHDT and CDR2 YYEEEE.